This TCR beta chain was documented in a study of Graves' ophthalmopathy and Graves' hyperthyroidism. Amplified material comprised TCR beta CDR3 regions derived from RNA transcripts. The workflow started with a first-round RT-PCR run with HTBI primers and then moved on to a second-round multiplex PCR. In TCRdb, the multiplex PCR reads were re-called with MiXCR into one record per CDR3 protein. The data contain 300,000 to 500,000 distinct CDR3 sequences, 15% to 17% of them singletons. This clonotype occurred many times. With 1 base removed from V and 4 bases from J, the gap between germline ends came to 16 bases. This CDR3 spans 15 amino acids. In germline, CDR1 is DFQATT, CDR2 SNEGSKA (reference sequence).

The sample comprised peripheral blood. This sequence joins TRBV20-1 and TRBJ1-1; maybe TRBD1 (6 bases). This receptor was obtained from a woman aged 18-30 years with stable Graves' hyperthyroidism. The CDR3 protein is CSARVQGRLSTEAFF. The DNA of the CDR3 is TGCAGTGCTAGAGTCCAGGGGCGGTTGAGCACTGAAGCTTTCTTT.